The 32 T cell receptor beta chains listed next were all sequenced from one sample in a study of PD-L1 blockade in urothelial cancer. The time point is: pretreatment peripheral blood. The repertoire was sequenced with immunoSEQ multiplex PCR; TCRdb's copy has only in-frame clones and lacks some. The sample holds fewer than 45,000 clones, approximately 90% seen once. Sample: PBMCs, taken around atezolizumab (anti-PD-L1) treatment. The source is a donor aged 40 or over with urothelial cancer.

The V and J genes are TRBV7-8 and TRBJ2-2, with TRBD2 identical over 7 bases. The CDR3 sequence is 15 residues long. V trimming: 5 bases; J trimming: 2 bases; junction bases outside the gene matches: 5. CDR1 is SGHVS and CDR2 is FQNEAQ in the germline V gene. The CDR3 region has the DNA TGTGCCAGCAGCGAGGGACTACTAAACACCGGGGAGCTGTTTTTT. It is translated as CASSEGLLNTGELFF.

The V gene is TRBV7-2, the J gene TRBJ2-1; D not resolved. The V and J ends lost 1 base and 3 bases respectively, with 10 bases between them. The germline V gene encodes CDR1 SGHTA and CDR2 FQGNSA. The CDR3 sequence is 15 residues long. The DNA for the CDR3 is TGTGCCAGCAGCTTAGGCTCACAACGCTACAATGAGCAGTTCTTC. It is translated as CASSLGSQRYNEQFF.

The chain has TRBV28 and TRBJ2-1; D gene unclear. CDR3 size: 12 residues. V lost 7 bases, J lost 6 bases, and 10 bases lay in between. Germline V gene data show CDR1 as MDHEN and CDR2 as SYDVKM. CDR3 in DNA: TGTGCCAGCACCACAGCCCCCAATGAGCAGTTCTTC. As protein: CASTTAPNEQFF.

V gene TRBV6-5 combines with J gene TRBJ2-7; 8 bases map to TRBD2. The CDR3 spans 16 residues. Trimming at V came to 0 bases and at J to 6 bases, leaving 10 bases not matched to a gene. The V gene's germline CDR1 is MNHEY and CDR2 SVGAGI. CDR3 nucleotides: TGTGCCAGCAGTTACTCCCCGACTAGCGAACAGGGCGAGCAGTACTTC. Protein: CASSYSPTSEQGEQYF.

The chain employs TRBV7-3 and TRBJ2-1; TRBD2 might be the D (5 bases). Germline CDR1 is SGHTA and CDR2 is FQGTGA. V shed 1 base and J shed 3 bases, with 7 bases lying between them. The CDR3 runs 14 residues. The DNA of the CDR3 is TGTGCCAGCAGCTTAAACCGGGACTACAATGAGCAGTTCTTC. As protein: CASSLNRDYNEQFF.

The chain joins TRBV28 to TRBJ1-5; a possible D gene is TRBD1 (6 bases). V lost 7 bases and J lost 4, with 20 bases in between. Germline CDR1 and CDR2: MDHEN and SYDVKM. The CDR3 extends over 16 amino acids. The CDR3 nucleotides are TGTGCCAGCATCCCCCCCGGGGGGCGCGAGAATCAGCCCCAGCATTTT. Protein sequence: CASIPPGGRENQPQHF.

This chain joins TRBV19 and TRBJ2-7; no firm D call. Trimming removed 4 bases at V and 2 bases at J, with 9 bases between. From germline, CDR1 is LNHDA and CDR2 SQIVND (reference sequence). This CDR3 has 13 residues. This chain's CDR3 is CASSRAPPYEQYF. DNA of the CDR3: TGTGCCAGTAGTAGGGCTCCCCCCTACGAGCAGTACTTC.

DNA for the CDR3: TGTGCCAGCGCGGGTAATGGGGCAGGGGAGAACTATGGCTACACCTTC. Its protein is CASAGNGAGENYGYTF. The V and J genes are TRBV28 and TRBJ1-2; possibly TRBD1 for D (6 bases). The V and J ends lost 8 bases and 2 bases respectively, with 21 bases between them. Per the germline V gene, CDR1 is MDHEN and CDR2 is SYDVKM. This CDR3 has 16 residues.

This clone was recorded once. V usage is TRBV7-9 and J usage is TRBJ1-1; D gene ambiguous. Trimming removed 1 base at V and 1 base at J, with 4 bases between. This CDR3 is 13 amino acids long. Germline V gives CDR1 SEHNR, CDR2 FQNEAQ (reference sequence). The CDR3 nucleotides read TGTGCCAGCAGCTTAGGGCAGAACACTGAAGCTTTCTTT. Encoded protein: CASSLGQNTEAFF.

J is TRBJ2-2 and V is TRBV7-6; TRBD2 is a possible D gene (6 bases). The germline V and J ends were trimmed by 5 bases and 1 base, with 14 bases remaining between them. This CDR3 is built from 16 residues. Germline V gene data show CDR1 as SGHVS and CDR2 as FNYEAQ. The CDR3 reads CASSDQNSGNTGELFF. CDR3 DNA: TGTGCCAGCAGCGACCAAAATAGCGGGAACACCGGGGAGCTGTTTTTT.

The V gene is TRBV6-1, the J gene TRBJ1-5, with 7 nucleotides matching TRBD1. V dropped 5 bases and J dropped 5; count of bases not matched to a gene: 6. CDR3 length equals 14 residues. Germline CDR1 MNHNS, CDR2 SASEGT. DNA for the CDR3: TGTGCCAGCAGTAACAGACAGGGTTATCAGCCCCAGCATTTT. Its protein product is CASSNRQGYQPQHF.

The chain carries TRBV28 and TRBJ2-5; D is possibly TRBD1 (6 bases). The CDR3 contains 12 residues. V shed 10 bases and J shed 2 bases, with 11 bases lying between them. CDR1 MDHEN and CDR2 SYDVKM come from the germline V gene. CDR3 DNA: TGTGCCACCAGAACAGGGCAAGAGACCCAGTACTTC. As protein: CATRTGQETQYF.

This clone was detected once. The chain has TRBV10-3 and TRBJ2-1, with 9 positions matching TRBD2. This CDR3 has 13 residues. V was clipped by 10 bases and J by 4 bases; unmatched bases: 5. Germline values: CDR1 ENHRY, CDR2 SYGVKD. CDR3 protein: CATRTSAYNEQFF. In DNA form, the CDR3 reads TGTGCCACCCGGACTAGCGCGTACAATGAGCAGTTCTTC.

This clone was recorded a few times. The chain uses TRBV30 and TRBJ1-3, with a weak D call TRBD1 (5 bases). The ends were cut back, 4 bases at V and 4 bases at J, with 8 bases in the middle. CDR3 size: 12 residues. In germline, CDR1 is GTSNPN, CDR2 SVGIG (reference sequence). The CDR3 DNA reads as TGTGCCTGGAAGGGGAAAGGAAACACCATATATTTT. Its translation: CAWKGKGNTIYF. Looking up the rest from reference TRBV30 and TRBJ1-3 gives the full variable domain: SQTIHQWPATLVQPVGSPLSLECTVEGTSNPNLYWYRQAAGRGLQLLFYSVGIGQISSEVPQNLSASRPQDRQFILSSKKLLLSDSGFYLCAWKGKGNTIYFGEGSWLTVV.

CDR3 sequence (DNA): TGTGCCAGCAGCCCCAGGGGGCCCTCCTACGAGCAGTACTTC. Translation gives CASSPRGPSYEQYF. The chain couples TRBV7-2 to TRBJ2-7; 8 bases are a match to TRBD1. The CDR3 contains 14 residues. Germline V gives CDR1 SGHTA, CDR2 FQGNSA. V lost 5 bases, J lost 0 bases, and 3 bases stayed unmatched.

The J gene is TRBJ2-7, the V gene TRBV13; 11 bases line up with TRBD2. The germline gives CDR1 PRHDT, CDR2 FYEKMQ (reference sequence). The CDR3 has 14 residues. V was clipped by 4 bases and J by 3 bases; unmatched bases: 2. CDR3 sequence (DNA): TGTGCCAGCAGCTCGACTAGCGGGAACTACGAGCAGTACTTC. It is translated as CASSSTSGNYEQYF. Looking up the rest from reference TRBV13 and TRBJ2-7 gives the full variable domain: AAGVIQSPRHLIKEKRETATLKCYPIPRHDTVYWYQQGPGQDPQFLISFYEKMQSDKGSIPDRFSAQQFSDYHSELNMSSLELGDSALYFCASSSTSGNYEQYFGPGTRLTVT.

The chain links TRBV30 to TRBJ2-1, with 7 bases matching TRBD2. The CDR3 is 12 amino acids. V lost 1 base to trimming and J lost 12 bases; unmatched junction nucleotides: 6. CDR1 GTSNPN and CDR2 SVGIG come from the germline V gene (reference sequence). In DNA, the CDR3 is TGTGCCTGGAGTGCCCCGACTAGCCTGCAGTTCTTC. Its protein product is CAWSAPTSLQFF.

This chain links TRBV6-5 with TRBJ1-1, with no clear D. V lost 2 bases and J lost 9, with 19 bases in between. CDR3 length equals 15 residues. Germline V gene lookup returns CDR1 MNHEY and CDR2 SVGAGI. The chain's CDR3 is CASSYGRATGRKAFF. DNA of the CDR3: TGTGCCAGCAGTTACGGGAGAGCCACTGGAAGGAAAGCTTTCTTT.

The chain is built from TRBV5-7 and TRBJ2-6, with D maybe TRBD1 (6 bases). TRBV5-7 is designated an ORF whose function remains uncertain. The V end lost 6 bases, the J end lost 3 bases, and 10 bases lay between the germline ends. The CDR3 consists of 14 residues. The CDR3 region is CASKGGIGANVLTF. The CDR3 bases are TGTGCCAGCAAAGGGGGAATTGGGGCCAACGTCCTGACTTTC.

The chain recombines TRBV7-3 with TRBJ2-2; weak D call: TRBD1 (6 bases). There are 14 residues in the CDR3. V lost 5 bases to trimming and J lost 6 bases, with 13 bases between them. Germline V lookup: CDR1 SGHTA, CDR2 FQGTGA. CDR3 sequence (DNA): TGTGCCAGCAGCCCCCAGGGGACCGCCGGGGAGCTGTTTTTT. Translation: CASSPQGTAGELFF.

The rearrangement joins TRBV6-1 to TRBJ1-2, with 7 bases identical to TRBD1. The junction had 9 bases not matched to a gene; V was cut back by 6 bases and J by 8 bases. CDR3 size: 13 residues. Germline V gene data show CDR1 as MNHNS and CDR2 as SASEGT. The CDR3, as DNA: TGTGCCAGCAGCGTGGACAGGTCGGGCGGCTACACCTTC. Its translation is CASSVDRSGGYTF.

This clone has just a few counts. This chain connects TRBV7-6 to TRBJ2-7; tentatively, D is TRBD2 (5 bases). Trimming pared 0 bases from V and 7 bases from J, leaving 10 bases between. The CDR3 contains 13 residues. The germline V gene has CDR1 SGHVS and CDR2 FNYEAQ. This CDR3 is CASSLAGVGEQYF. The CDR3 DNA is TGTGCCAGCAGCTTAGCGGGAGTGGGGGAGCAGTACTTC. Looking up the rest from reference TRBV7-6 and TRBJ2-7 gives the full variable domain: GAGVSQSPRYKVTKRGQDVALRCDPISGHVSLYWYRQALGQGPEFLTYFNYEAQQDKSGLPNDRFSAERPEGSISTLTIQRTEQRDSAMYRCASSLAGVGEQYFGPGTRLTVT.

The chain couples TRBV28 to TRBJ2-4, with 7 bases lining up with TRBD1. Trimming at V came to 6 bases and at J to 8 bases, leaving 19 bases not matched to a gene. The germline V gene encodes CDR1 MDHEN and CDR2 SYDVKM. The CDR3 loop spans 17 amino acids. The CDR3 sequence is CASRPRDSTPRSDIQYF. DNA for the CDR3: TGTGCCAGCAGACCACGGGACAGCACCCCAAGGTCGGACATTCAGTACTTC. The variable domain in full, with the rest retrieved from reference TRBV28 and TRBJ2-4, is DVKVTQSSRYLVKRTGEKVFLECVQDMDHENMFWYRQDPGLGLRLIYFSYDVKMKEKGDIPEGYSVSREKKERFSLILESASTNQTSMYLCASRPRDSTPRSDIQYFGAGTRLSVL.

The gene calls are TRBV4-1 and TRBJ2-3; 10 bases agree with TRBD2. The CDR3 covers 17 residues. CDR1 MGHRA and CDR2 YSYEKL come from the germline V gene. The V gene end was trimmed by 0 bases and the J gene end by 3 bases; junction bases not matched to a gene: 6. The CDR3: CASSQDLAGGWTDTQYF. The DNA for the CDR3 is TGCGCCAGCAGCCAAGATTTAGCGGGAGGTTGGACAGATACGCAGTATTTT.

The chain employs TRBV7-8 and TRBJ1-1; the D is unclear. The CDR3 spans 15 residues. Per the germline V gene, CDR1 is SGHVS and CDR2 is FQNEAQ. V lost 4 bases, J lost 4 bases, and 16 bases lay in between. DNA of the CDR3: TGTGCCAGCAGCTGGCGAGGGCAGGTTGGCACTGAAGCTTTCTTT. Amino acids: CASSWRGQVGTEAFF.

The V call is TRBV7-9, the J call TRBJ2-7; D gene unclear. Germline V CDR1 and CDR2: SEHNR, FQNEAQ (reference sequence). The CDR3 has 11 amino acids. Trimming took 5 bases from V and 3 from J, leaving 5 bases between them. The CDR3 sequence is CASSPIYEQYF. DNA for the CDR3: TGTGCCAGCAGCCCAATCTACGAGCAGTACTTC.

The chain recombines TRBV5-6 with TRBJ2-7, with 7 bases fitting TRBD1. The CDR3 spans 13 residues. With V trimmed by 6 bases and J by 3 bases, 6 bases remained unmatched. CDR1 and CDR2 (germline): SGHDT, YYEEEE. The CDR3 sequence is CASTGTEGYEQYF. CDR3 nucleotide sequence: TGTGCCAGCACTGGGACAGAAGGCTACGAGCAGTACTTC.

In DNA form, the CDR3 reads TGTGCCAGCAGAGCCACCCCTAGATTTGAGCAGTTCTTC. Amino acid sequence: CASRATPRFEQFF. This chain uses TRBV7-2 with TRBJ2-1, with D unclear. Germline assignment: CDR1 SGHTA and CDR2 FQGNSA. Deletions cut 6 bases from V and 9 bases from J, with 15 bases between. The CDR3 is made up of 13 amino acids.

This sequence joins TRBV7-9 and TRBJ2-5; the D is unclear. Germline values: CDR1 SEHNR, CDR2 FQNEAQ (reference sequence). V lost 1 base and J 1 base, leaving 7 bases between the germline ends. This CDR3 is built from 14 residues. DNA for the CDR3: TGTGCCAGCAGCTTAGTGGAGAGCCAAGAGACCCAGTACTTC. As protein: CASSLVESQETQYF.

The rearrangement joins TRBV30 to TRBJ2-3; TRBD2 agrees at 8 bases. CDR3 length: 16 residues. J lost 3 bases, V lost 1 base, and 9 bases had no gene match. Germline CDR1 GTSNPN, CDR2 SVGIG (reference sequence). CDR3 coding DNA: TGTGCCTGGAGTGGGGGGGGGACTAGTCGGACAGATACGCAGTATTTT. Amino acids: CAWSGGGTSRTDTQYF.

The rearrangement links TRBV7-9 to TRBJ1-2; D might be TRBD1 (5 bases). The CDR3 is 15 residues long. Trimming removed 4 bases from V and 8 bases from J, with 20 bases in between. Per the germline V gene, CDR1 is SEHNR and CDR2 is FQNEAQ (reference sequence). The CDR3 region is CASSWGEGTPWGYTF. CDR3 DNA: TGTGCCAGCAGCTGGGGCGAGGGGACTCCGTGGGGCTACACCTTC.

The CDR3 reads CASSPMPGRDPAYEQYF. CDR3 DNA: TGTGCCAGCAGCCCAATGCCCGGGAGGGACCCAGCCTACGAGCAGTACTTC. The chain recombines TRBV11-3 with TRBJ2-7; TRBD2 matches 8 bases. The germline gives CDR1 SGHNT, CDR2 YENEEA. The CDR3 runs 17 residues. The V gene end was trimmed by 5 bases and the J gene end by 2 bases; junction bases not matched to a gene: 14.